The rows below give T cell receptor beta chains drawn from one sample of a study of blood T cells in healthy people across ages. TCRdb recomputed calls from the 5' RACE reads with MiXCR, one row per CDR3 protein. The data contain more than 800,000 distinct CDR3 sequences, 29% of them singletons. The sequencing input was blood. Receptors originate from a woman over 75 in good health. CDR3s leave out the opening cysteine and the closing phenylalanine or tryptophan. The order of the fields is V gene, D gene, J gene, CDR3 protein. A D gene is named only where the DNA matches it firmly.

TRBV11-2	TRBD2	TRBJ2-1	ASSSQRGGTNEQF
TRBV9	TRBD2	TRBJ2-1	ASSVRSGGTSSYNEQF
TRBV20-1	.	TRBJ1-2	SAPRGSYGYT
TRBV9	TRBD2	TRBJ2-7	ASSPRLASFAEQY
TRBV7-6	.	TRBJ2-3	ASSLVGTLGTDTQY
TRBV18	TRBD1	TRBJ1-6	ASSPSVVTGGLSPLH
TRBV6-5	.	TRBJ2-7	ASSYWTSGYEQY
TRBV6-5	.	TRBJ2-3	ASSYPGEGLTDTQY
TRBV7-9	.	TRBJ2-1	ASSLGNEGQF
TRBV7-2	.	TRBJ2-4	ASSLGATAKNIQY
TRBV5-1	.	TRBJ2-1	ASSPDNDNEQF
TRBV19	.	TRBJ1-2	ATSGEPNYGYT
TRBV6-6	.	TRBJ1-2	ASSYVTGNYGYT
TRBV7-2	TRBD1	TRBJ1-2	ASSPRDRLNYGYT
TRBV7-2	TRBD2	TRBJ2-3	VSSQTGGKSTDTQY
TRBV13	.	TRBJ2-4	ASSLGWDSWGEQY
TRBV5-1	TRBD2	TRBJ2-7	ASSVLRGEVDEQY
TRBV4-1	TRBD1	TRBJ2-7	ASSLLSRTGIHEQY
TRBV7-2	.	TRBJ1-2	ASSLEWVGGYPYT
TRBV7-9	TRBD1	TRBJ1-2	ASSGQGLANYGYT
TRBV7-9	TRBD1	TRBJ1-5	ASSGQGLNQPQH
TRBV11-2	.	TRBJ1-6	ATSTATGVLRSPLH
TRBV2	.	TRBJ1-4	ASSQSGLGEKLF
TRBV27	TRBD1	TRBJ2-2	ASSADRWNGELF
TRBV10-1	.	TRBJ2-2	ASSALTGELF
TRBV6-5	.	TRBJ2-3	ASSLHPAGLTDTQY
TRBV11-2	.	TRBJ2-5	ASSSRRRNQETQY
TRBV5-6	.	TRBJ2-4	ASSLQRIAKNIQY
TRBV15	TRBD2	TRBJ2-3	ATSRGSGGRTDTQY
TRBV7-2	TRBD1	TRBJ2-7	ASSFTGQGFGGEQY
TRBV2	.	TRBJ1-1	ASSPMTDGTEAF
TRBV12-3/TRBV12-4	.	TRBJ2-1	ASSTGVYEQF
TRBV29-1	.	TRBJ2-1	SATSPLNEQF
TRBV10-3	TRBD1	TRBJ2-3	ATAVGTGETDTQY
TRBV20-1	TRBD1	TRBJ2-5	SAWGTGGLETQY
TRBV12-3/TRBV12-4	TRBD1	TRBJ1-5	ASSPGGGQPQH
TRBV12-3/TRBV12-4	TRBD1	TRBJ2-1	ASRGQVSYNEQF
TRBV7-9	.	TRBJ1-6	ASSPDGISYNSPLH
TRBV18	TRBD2	TRBJ2-3	ASSPQTSGASDTQY
TRBV5-1	TRBD2	TRBJ2-5	ASSRLAATGETQY
TRBV5-1	.	TRBJ2-5	ASSPRHRVETQY
TRBV6-5	.	TRBJ2-6	ASSLRTAWGSGANVLT